This T cell receptor beta chain was retrieved from a study of human T cells and chemical hapten exposure (dated by TCRdb to about 2021). General notes on the study: For sensitization, 2% DPC in acetone was applied to a roughly 2 cm by roughly 2 cm area of upper inner arm skin. For TCR sequencing, blood came from twenty-nine alopecia patients at anywhere from one to four time points (pre-sensitization, 2, 6 and 24 weeks). Weekly therapeutic DPC doses were additionally applied to the scalp of patients throughout the roughly 23-week study period. Patch testing was done on the upper back using Finn chambers containing 0.01% DPC, and results were scored after 6 days according to International Contact Dermatitis Research Group standards. Alopecia areata with under or over 50% scalp involvement, alopecia totalis and alopecia universalis were represented in the patient cohort, which was mostly female. Patient blood was sampled pre-sensitization (week 0) and at 2, 6 and about 24 weeks after DPC sensitization. Libraries were pooled for sequencing, and per-sample TCR yields varied mainly because of small differences in library volumes within the pool. This study followed changes in the peripheral blood TCR repertoire in vivo during primary and secondary sensitization of alopecia patients to the hapten diphenylcyclopropenone (DPC). The paper as a whole reports these results and caveats: All patients had alopecia, a presumed autoimmune disease, so their immune response might differ from that of healthy individuals. After repeated subsampling, the strength of the expansion versus patch-test correlation and the threshold at which it became significant changed. Significantly more large CDR3 similarity clusters were formed by expanded TCRs than by pre-sensitization or healthy control sets, consistent with antigen-driven responses. No change with DPC sensitization was found in the number of TCRs above 1 in 1000 frequency, and no evidence of global repertoire structure alterations was found. A positive correlation was found between the number of PT1 expanded TCRs and patch test score, with significance reached at thresholds 8, 16 and 32 but not 4.

On this clonotype: Its antigen specificity is not known. The record has no base qualities; no much larger clone is one base away.

The CDR3 holds 12 amino acids from the cysteine to the phenylalanine. The DNA shown is the 36-base CDR3, in frame from base 1. According to the germline V gene, CDR1 reads SGHAT and CDR2 reads FQNNGV. Trimming takes 0 bases from V and 6 bases from J, and the germline ends sit 5 bases apart. Library preparation used RACE. The listed sequencing device is NextSeq 500. Library preparation attached unique molecular identifiers to individual cDNA molecules for quantitative, reproducible TCR counting. Both TCR alpha and TCR beta chains were sequenced from each blood RNA sample. The published analysis was carried out like this. A median of about 87,000 TCRs per sample was observed, with a range of about 20,000 to 750,000. V, J and CDR3 annotation of the TCR reads was performed with the Decombinator software suite. For PS versus PT1 abundance plots, all samples were subsampled to the same number of TCRs (28,000). TCRs were defined as expanded if absent before sensitization and observed at least eight times at the 2-week time point. The public reads were quality trimmed at Q25 with fastp and then assembled into clones with MiXCR by TCRdb, keeping productive beta chains. One record per CDR3 amino acid sequence lists the most common genes and DNA. The V and J calls shown here were made by TCRdb, not taken from the authors' results. The sample yields some 100,000 distinct CDR3 sequences; 9.2% were counted once. The ten largest make up approximately 2.8% of the sample.

What this sample's time point label stands for: patch test 2, 6 weeks after DPC sensitization. The treatment or condition label on this specimen signifies: therapeutic diphenylcyclopropenone sensitization with weekly scalp DPC. Blood at each patch-test visit was drawn before the patch test was applied. To be eligible, patients had to be aged 18 to 70, diagnosed with alopecia and judged suitable for DPC therapy, while pregnant patients were excluded. Total RNA was isolated from unfractionated whole blood collected in Tempus Blood RNA tubes. Recombination connected TRBV11-2 to TRBJ1-2, with no D gene named confidently. Sequencing was performed on whole blood, taken in connection with sensitization to the hapten diphenylcyclopropenone (DPC). The source is a woman aged 40 to 50 with alopecia areata. Some clones in this sample may be carry-over from other donors' samples. The base sequence is TGTGCCAGCAGCTTAGACGATAATGGCTACACCTTC. Its translation reads: CASSLDDNGYTF. Full variable domain (CDR3 extended with the reference TRBV11-2 and TRBJ1-2 proteins): EAGVAQSPRYKIIEKRQSVAFWCNPISGHATLYWYQQILGQGPKLLIQFQNNGVVDDSQLPKDRFSAERLKGVDSTLKIQPAKLEDSAVYLCASSLDDNGYTFGSGTRLTVV.